This entry features one TCR beta chain sequence. Clones were read by immunoSEQ multiplex PCR, and TCRdb kept only the in-frame ones, dropping some. The table has over 60,000 clones, just under 95% seen once. This entry is derived from a study of blood T cell repertoires in COVID-19. At the level of the study: COVID-19 samples collected from the United States, Italy and Spain covered acute and convalescent phases. PBMCs, B-cell-depleted T cells, or T cells were the source of the cDNA or gDNA that made up the material.

This sequence was found in a human donor in a cohort sampled during active COVID-19. Sequenced: peripheral blood.

The CDR3 nucleotides read TGCGCCAGCAAACTGACCGGGAGGTTCGGCGAGCAGTACTTC. Translation gives CASKLTGRFGEQYF. The chain links TRBV5-1 to TRBJ2-7; TRBD2 matches 7 bases. The V and J ends lost 6 bases and 6 bases, in that order; junction bases with no gene match: 12. The CDR3 runs 14 residues. Germline-derived CDR1 and CDR2 are SGHRS and YFSETQ.